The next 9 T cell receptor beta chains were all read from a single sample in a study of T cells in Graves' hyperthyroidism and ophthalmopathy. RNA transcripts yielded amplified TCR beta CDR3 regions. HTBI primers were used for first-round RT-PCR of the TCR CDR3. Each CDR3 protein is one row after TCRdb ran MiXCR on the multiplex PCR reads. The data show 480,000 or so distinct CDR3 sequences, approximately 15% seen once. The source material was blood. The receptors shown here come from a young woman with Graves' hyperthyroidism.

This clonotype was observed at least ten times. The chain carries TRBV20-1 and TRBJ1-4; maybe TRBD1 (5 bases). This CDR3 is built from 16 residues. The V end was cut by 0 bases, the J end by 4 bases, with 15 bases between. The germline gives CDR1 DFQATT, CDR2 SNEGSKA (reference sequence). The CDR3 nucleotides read TGCAGTGCTAGAGAGGAGGAGGGGTTATTTAATGAAAAACTGTTTTTT. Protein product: CSAREEEGLFNEKLFF.

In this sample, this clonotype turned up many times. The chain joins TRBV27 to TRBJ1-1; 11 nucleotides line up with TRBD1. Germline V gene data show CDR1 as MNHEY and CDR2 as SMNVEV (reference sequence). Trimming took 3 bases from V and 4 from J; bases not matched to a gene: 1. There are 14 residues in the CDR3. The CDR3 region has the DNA TGTGCCAGCAGTTTGGACAGGGGGCCCACTGAAGCTTTCTTT. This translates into CASSLDRGPTEAFF.

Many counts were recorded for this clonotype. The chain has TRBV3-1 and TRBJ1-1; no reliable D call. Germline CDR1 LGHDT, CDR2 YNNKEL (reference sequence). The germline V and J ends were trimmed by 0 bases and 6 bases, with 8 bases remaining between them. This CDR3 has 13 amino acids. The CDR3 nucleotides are TGTGCCAGCAGCCAAGAAGGGAGCCCTGAAGCTTTCTTT. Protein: CASSQEGSPEAFF.

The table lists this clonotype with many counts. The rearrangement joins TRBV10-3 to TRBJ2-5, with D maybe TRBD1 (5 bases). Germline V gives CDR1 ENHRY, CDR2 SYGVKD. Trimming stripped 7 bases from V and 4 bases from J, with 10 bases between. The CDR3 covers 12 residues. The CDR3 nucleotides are TGTGCCATCACCGACAGCTCAGAGACCCAGTACTTC. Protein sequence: CAITDSSETQYF.

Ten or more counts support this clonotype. In nucleotides, the CDR3 is TGTGCCAGCAGCGTAGTCGGCTCTGGGGCCAACGTCCTGACTTTC. Amino acids: CASSVVGSGANVLTF. The chain uses TRBV9 and TRBJ2-6; D uncertain. This CDR3 contains 15 residues. Germline CDR1 reads SGDLS; CDR2 reads YYNGEE. V lost 0 bases and J 0 bases, leaving 4 bases between the germline ends.

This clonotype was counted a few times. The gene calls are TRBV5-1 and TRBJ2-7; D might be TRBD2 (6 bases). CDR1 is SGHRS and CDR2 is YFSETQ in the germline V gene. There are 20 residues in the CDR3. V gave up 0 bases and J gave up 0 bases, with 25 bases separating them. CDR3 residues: CASSLAGLKNGRGSSYEQYF. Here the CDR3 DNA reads TGCGCCAGCAGCTTGGCCGGCTTAAAAAACGGGAGAGGCAGCTCCTACGAGCAGTACTTC. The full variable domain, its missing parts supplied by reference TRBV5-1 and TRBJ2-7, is KAGVTQTPRYLIKTRGQQVTLSCSPISGHRSVSWYQQTPGQGLQFLFEYFSETQRNKGNFPGRFSGRQFSNSRSEMNVSTLELGDSALYLCASSLAGLKNGRGSSYEQYFGPGTRLTVT.

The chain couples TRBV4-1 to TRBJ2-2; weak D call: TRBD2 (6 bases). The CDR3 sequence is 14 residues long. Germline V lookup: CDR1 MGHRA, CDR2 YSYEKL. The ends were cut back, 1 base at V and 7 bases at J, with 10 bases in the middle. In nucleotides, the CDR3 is TGCGCCAGCAGCCAAGGCCGGGGGAACGGGGAGCTGTTTTTT. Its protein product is CASSQGRGNGELFF.

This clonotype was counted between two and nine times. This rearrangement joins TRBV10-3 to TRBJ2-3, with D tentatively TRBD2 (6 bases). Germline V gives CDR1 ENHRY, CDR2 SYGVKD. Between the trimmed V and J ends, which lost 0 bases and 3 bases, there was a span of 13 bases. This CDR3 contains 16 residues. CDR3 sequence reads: CAISESSGGGTDTQYF. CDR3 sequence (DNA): TGTGCCATCAGTGAGTCTAGCGGCGGCGGGACAGATACGCAGTATTTT.

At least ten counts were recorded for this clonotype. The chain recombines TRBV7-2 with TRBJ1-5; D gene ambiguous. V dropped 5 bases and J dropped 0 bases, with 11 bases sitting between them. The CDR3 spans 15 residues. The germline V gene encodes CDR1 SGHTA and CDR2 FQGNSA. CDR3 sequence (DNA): TGTGCCAGCAGCCGAGCCCCTTATAGCAATCAGCCCCAGCATTTT. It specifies CASSRAPYSNQPQHF.